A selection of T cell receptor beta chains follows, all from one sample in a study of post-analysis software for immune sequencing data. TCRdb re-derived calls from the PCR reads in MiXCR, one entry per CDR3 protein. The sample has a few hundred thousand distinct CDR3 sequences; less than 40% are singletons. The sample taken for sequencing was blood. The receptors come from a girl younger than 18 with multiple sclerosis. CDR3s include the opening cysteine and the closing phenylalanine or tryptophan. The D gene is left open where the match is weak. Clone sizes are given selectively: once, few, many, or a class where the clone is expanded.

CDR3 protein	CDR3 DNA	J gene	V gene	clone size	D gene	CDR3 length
CASSFLSGGPGNEQFF	TGTGCCAGCAGTTTCCTCTCGGGGGGGCCAGGGAATGAGCAGTTCTTC	TRBJ2-1	TRBV12-3/TRBV12-4	.	TRBD2	16
CASSRCFGTGETQYF	TGTGCCAGCAGCCGATGCTTTGGTACGGGAGAGACCCAGTACTTC	TRBJ2-5	TRBV4-2	once	.	15
CATSLGSGNEKLFF	TGTGCCACCAGCTTAGGCAGTGGAAATGAAAAACTGTTTTTT	TRBJ1-4	TRBV15	few	.	14
CASSRSGGSSQETQYF	TGTGCCAGCAGCCGGTCGGGGGGATCATCCCAAGAGACCCAGTACTTC	TRBJ2-5	TRBV7-9	once	TRBD2	16
CASSSSGRNTDTQYF	TGTGCCAGCAGCTCTAGCGGGAGAAACACAGATACGCAGTATTTT	TRBJ2-3	TRBV6-6	few	TRBD2	15
CASSFSSTGSLGYEQYF	TGTGCCAGCAGCTTTTCCTCAACAGGCTCCTTAGGCTACGAGCAGTACTTC	TRBJ2-7	TRBV11-2	.	.	17
CASNRASGVDEQFF	TGCGCCAGCAATCGGGCTAGCGGAGTGGATGAGCAGTTCTTC	TRBJ2-1	TRBV5-1	many	TRBD2	14
CASSLAQREDTQYF	TGTGCCAGCAGCTTAGCGCAGCGGGAAGATACGCAGTATTTT	TRBJ2-3	TRBV5-4	.	TRBD2	14
CASSDSKGQGADTQYF	TGTGCCAGCAGTGACTCGAAGGGACAGGGGGCGGATACGCAGTATTTT	TRBJ2-3	TRBV6-4	few	TRBD1	16
CASRLTGFGLSGANVPTF	TGCGCCAGCAGGTTGACAGGGTTTGGCCTTTCTGGGGCCAACGTCCCGACTTTC	TRBJ2-6	TRBV10-2	once	TRBD1	18
CASSLARVGTSFVETQYF	TGCGCCAGCAGCTTGGCGCGCGTAGGGACTTCCTTCGTGGAGACCCAGTACTTC	TRBJ2-5	TRBV5-1	.	.	18
CASSPLTRRDYQETQYF	TGTGCCAGCAGTCCGCTAACCCGCCGGGACTACCAAGAGACCCAGTACTTC	TRBJ2-5	TRBV6-1	.	.	17
CASSLTLAGVGDTQYF	TGTGCCAGCAGCTTAACGCTAGCGGGGGTTGGAGATACGCAGTATTTT	TRBJ2-3	TRBV7-3	.	TRBD2	16
CASSFYRVTDTQYF	TGCGCCAGCAGCTTCTACAGAGTCACAGATACGCAGTATTTT	TRBJ2-3	TRBV5-1	.	.	14
CASSSQVRRGETQYF	TGTGCCAGCAGTTCCCAGGTCAGGCGAGGAGAGACCCAGTACTTC	TRBJ2-5	TRBV6-2/TRBV6-3	.	.	15
CASNRGGETQYF	TGTGCCAGCAATAGGGGGGGGGAGACCCAGTACTTC	TRBJ2-5	TRBV9	.	.	12
CASSLVGNSGNTIYF	TGTGCCAGCAGCTTAGTAGGGAACTCTGGAAACACCATATATTTT	TRBJ1-3	TRBV7-9	.	.	15
CSVEEQLNQPQHF	TGCAGCGTTGAAGAGCAGCTCAATCAGCCCCAGCATTTT	TRBJ1-5	TRBV29-1	many	.	13
CSAEGQTLLTQYF	TGCAGTGCTGAAGGACAGACCTTGTTGACCCAGTACTTC	TRBJ2-5	TRBV20-1	.	.	13
CATSRLRTGETQYF	TGTGCCACCAGCAGACTTCGGACGGGAGAGACCCAGTACTTC	TRBJ2-5	TRBV15	.	.	14
CASRPANGGPDTQYF	TGTGCCAGCAGGCCTGCTAACGGGGGTCCAGATACGCAGTATTTT	TRBJ2-3	TRBV7-9	.	.	15
CASSYPTAAQYF	TGTGCCAGCAGTTACCCGACAGCGGCCCAGTACTTC	TRBJ2-5	TRBV6-6	few	.	12
CASSLAPSGGGYNEQFF	TGTGCCAGCAGCTTAGCCCCAAGCGGGGGGGGGTACAATGAGCAGTTCTTC	TRBJ2-1	TRBV7-2	few	TRBD2	17
CASSSLSSGASYEQYF	TGTGCCAGCAGCTCCCTATCTAGCGGGGCCTCCTACGAGCAGTACTTC	TRBJ2-7	TRBV11-2	.	TRBD2	16
CASSEILDRGATYGYTF	TGTGCCAGCAGCGAAATTTTAGACAGGGGCGCGACCTATGGCTACACCTTC	TRBJ1-2	TRBV7-9	.	TRBD1	17
CASSRQSNQPQHF	TGTGCCAGCAGCCGACAGTCGAATCAGCCCCAGCATTTT	TRBJ1-5	TRBV12-3/TRBV12-4	few	.	13
CASSNDYAEQFF	TGTGCCAGCAGCAACGACTATGCCGAGCAGTTCTTC	TRBJ2-1	TRBV7-3	few	.	12
CASSTGTGDSPLHF	TGTGCCAGCAGCACCGGGACAGGGGACTCACCCCTCCACTTT	TRBJ1-6	TRBV7-9	.	TRBD1	14
CASSESTWTEAFF	TGTGCCAGCAGTGAGAGTACGTGGACAGAAGCTTTCTTT	TRBJ1-1	TRBV6-1	.	.	13
CSARDPTHTIRANYGYTF	TGCAGTGCTAGAGACCCGACACATACCATTAGAGCTAACTATGGCTACACCTTC	TRBJ1-2	TRBV20-1	.	.	18
CAISQDGRTDTQYF	TGTGCCATCAGTCAGGACGGACGCACAGATACGCAGTATTTT	TRBJ2-3	TRBV10-3	many	.	14
CASSFGAVGSTGYTF	TGCGCCAGCAGCTTTGGAGCGGTTGGTTCGACCGGCTACACCTTC	TRBJ1-2	TRBV5-1	.	.	15
CSARGGRYHEKLFF	TGCAGTGCTAGAGGGGGTCGGTACCATGAAAAACTGTTTTTT	TRBJ1-4	TRBV20-1	.	.	14
CAISQGDYEQYF	TGTGCCATCAGTCAGGGTGACTACGAGCAGTACTTC	TRBJ2-7	TRBV10-3	few	.	12
CASSPDREETQYF	TGCGCCAGCAGCCCGGACAGGGAGGAGACCCAGTACTTC	TRBJ2-5	TRBV4-1	many	TRBD1	13
CASSEEGGGYYGYTF	TGTGCCAGCAGCGAAGAGGGTGGGGGATACTATGGCTACACCTTC	TRBJ1-2	TRBV7-2	many	.	15
CATSGQGRGTEAFF	TGTGCCACCTCGGGACAGGGCAGGGGAACTGAAGCTTTCTTT	TRBJ1-1	TRBV27	.	TRBD1	14
CASSFNRGTYNEQFF	TGTGCCAGCAGCTTCAATAGAGGCACCTACAATGAGCAGTTCTTC	TRBJ2-1	TRBV11-2	.	.	15
CAIGDIGSVQETQYF	TGTGCCATCGGCGACATTGGGTCAGTCCAAGAGACCCAGTACTTC	TRBJ2-5	TRBV10-3	few	.	15
CASSLQSADYNEQFF	TGTGCCAGCAGTTTACAATCGGCAGACTACAATGAGCAGTTCTTC	TRBJ2-1	TRBV27	few	.	15
CASLASGGGYTF	TGTGCCTCCCTAGCTTCGGGGGGTGGCTACACCTTC	TRBJ1-2	TRBV3-1	.	.	12
CASNHGGTVYEQYF	TGTGCCAGCAACCACGGGGGAACAGTCTACGAGCAGTACTTC	TRBJ2-7	TRBV12-3/TRBV12-4	few	.	14
CSVVDSGNQPQHF	TGCAGCGTAGTTGACAGCGGCAATCAGCCCCAGCATTTT	TRBJ1-5	TRBV29-1	few	.	13
CASSPTGYPGEQYF	TGTGCCAGCAGTCCGACGGGGTATCCGGGCGAGCAGTACTTC	TRBJ2-7	TRBV12-3/TRBV12-4	.	.	14
CASSSLRQGAVEKLFF	TGTGCCAGCAGCTCTCTTAGACAGGGGGCGGTTGAAAAACTGTTTTTT	TRBJ1-4	TRBV13	.	TRBD1	16
CSARDLARDYEQYF	TGCAGTGCTAGAGATCTTGCCAGGGACTACGAGCAGTACTTC	TRBJ2-7	TRBV20-1	few	.	14
CASTTAGLGNYGYTF	TGTGCCAGCACCACCGCGGGACTCGGGAACTATGGCTACACCTTC	TRBJ1-2	TRBV6-6	few	.	15
CASREATNEKLFF	TGTGCCAGCAGGGAAGCAACTAATGAAAAACTGTTTTTT	TRBJ1-4	TRBV4-2	.	.	13
CASPRGGLNTEAFF	TGTGCCAGCCCCCGGGGAGGGCTGAACACTGAAGCTTTCTTT	TRBJ1-1	TRBV6-5	.	.	14
CASSQRERGTEAFF	TGTGCCAGCAGCCAGCGCGAACGGGGCACTGAAGCTTTCTTT	TRBJ1-1	TRBV7-9	few	.	14
CSATPGGVLQETQYF	TGCAGTGCTACCCCAGGGGGCGTCCTCCAAGAGACCCAGTACTTC	TRBJ2-5	TRBV20-1	few	TRBD1	15
CATSDPRQAYNEQFF	TGTGCCACCAGTGACCCCCGACAGGCCTACAATGAGCAGTTCTTC	TRBJ2-1	TRBV24-1	.	.	15
CSASGQGDSYEQYF	TGCAGTGCTAGTGGACAGGGGGACTCCTACGAGCAGTACTTC	TRBJ2-7	TRBV20-1	few	TRBD1	14
CASSLQAGETQYF	TGTGCCAGCAGCCTACAGGCAGGAGAGACCCAGTACTTC	TRBJ2-5	TRBV7-3	many	.	13
CASNGADTDTQYF	TGTGCCAGCAATGGGGCGGACACAGATACGCAGTATTTT	TRBJ2-3	TRBV6-1	few	.	13